A single sample gave rise to the 12 T cell receptor beta chains below, sequenced in a study of beta chain features in type 1 diabetes (dated by TCRdb to the late 2010s). Here is what the overall study found, with its caveats: In all four CD4+ subsets, TCRB CDR3 length was moderately but significantly shorter in type 1 diabetes patients.

Receptor libraries were prepared by the immunoSEQ multiplex PCR assay. All of the isolated RNA was reverse transcribed with the High Capacity cDNA Reverse Transcription Kit, so expressed TCRB transcripts were sequenced. In TCRdb, the immuneACCESS table is reduced to in-frame sequences with V and J assigned. These tables do not hold every clone; where another copy was compared, an unresolved V gene accounts for under half, and the others remain unexplained. Counted in this sample were about 260,000 clones; around 24% of them appeared once. 0.012% of the sample goes to the ten largest clones. The antigens for these receptors are not known. Sequenced sample: naive CD4+ T cells from blood. The cell subset or site label on this specimen signifies: true naive CD4+ T cells. These receptors all stem from a woman in her 30s with type 1 diabetes.

The table lists this clone with a few counts. The chain has TRBV4-1 and TRBJ2-1, with 10 bases lining up with TRBD2. With V trimmed by 1 base and J by 1 base, 16 bases remained unmatched. In germline, CDR1 is MGHRA, CDR2 YSYEKL. This CDR3 region has 21 residues. CDR3 nucleotides: TGCGCCAGCAGCCAAGGAAAGGTCCCGATAGCGGGAGGCTCTTCCTACAATGAGCAGTTCTTC. It is translated as CASSQGKVPIAGGSSYNEQFF.

The gene calls are TRBV7-3 and TRBJ2-1; TRBD1 aligns across 8 bases. The CDR3 is made up of 15 amino acids. V was pared by 2 bases and J by 0 bases, with 0 bases of the junction left unmatched. The germline V gene encodes CDR1 SGHTA and CDR2 FQGTGA. CDR3 residues: CASSLGTGSYNEQFF. In DNA, the CDR3 is TGTGCCAGCAGCTTAGGGACAGGCTCCTACAATGAGCAGTTCTTC. Full variable domain (remainder filled in from reference TRBV7-3 and TRBJ2-1): GAGVSQTPSNKVTEKGKYVELRCDPISGHTALYWYRQSLGQGPEFLIYFQGTGAADDSGLPNDRFFAVRPEGSVSTLKIQRTERGDSAVYLCASSLGTGSYNEQFFGPGTRLTVL.

This clone was seen a handful of times. The rearrangement joins TRBV15 to TRBJ2-7; 7 bases match TRBD1. CDR1 LNHNV and CDR2 YYDKDF come from the germline V gene (reference sequence). V dropped 4 bases and J dropped 5; count of bases not matched to a gene: 11. The length of the CDR3 is 15 residues. CDR3 bases: TGTGCCACCAGCACCGGGCAGGGGGATGTGGACGAGCAGTACTTC. Encoded protein: CATSTGQGDVDEQYF.

This sequence joins TRBV6-1 and TRBJ2-6, with TRBD2 matching 7 bases. V gave up 8 bases and J gave up 2 bases; unmatched junction bases: 6. The CDR3 runs to 15 residues. Germline-derived CDR1 and CDR2 are MNHNS and SASEGT. The CDR3 loop is CASLRGVAGANVLTF. The CDR3 bases are TGTGCCAGCCTCCGGGGGGTGGCTGGGGCCAACGTCCTGACTTTC.

The rearrangement links TRBV7-3 to TRBJ2-5; 7 nucleotides agree with TRBD1. The CDR3 sequence is 15 residues long. The ends lost 4 bases at V and 3 bases at J; junction bases unmatched: 8. Germline lookup yields CDR1 SGHTA and CDR2 FQGTGA. The CDR3 nucleotides are TGTGCCAGCAGCTCAAGGGGGACAGCAGAAGAGACCCAGTACTTC. Translated, it gives CASSSRGTAEETQYF.

The sample holds a few counts of this clone. The chain has TRBV9 and TRBJ1-5; 7 bases are a match to TRBD1. V lost 3 bases, J lost 3 bases, and 12 bases stayed unmatched. Germline values: CDR1 SGDLS, CDR2 YYNGEE. The CDR3 is made up of 17 amino acids. The CDR3 bases are TGTGCCAGCAGCGCCTATCCGGACAGGTATGACAATCAGCCCCAGCATTTT. Residues: CASSAYPDRYDNQPQHF.

This clone has a handful of counts. The chain combines TRBV7-9 with TRBJ2-5, with D tentatively TRBD2 (6 bases). The germline V and J ends were trimmed by 0 bases and 2 bases, with 16 bases remaining between them. This CDR3 has 17 residues. CDR1 and CDR2 from the germline V gene are SEHNR and FQNEAQ (reference sequence). The CDR3 DNA follows: TGTGCCAGCAGCTTAGCGATAGCGGCGGCTTCACAAGAGACCCAGTACTTC. Its translation is CASSLAIAAASQETQYF.

This chain uses TRBV27 with TRBJ1-1; TRBD1 aligns across 7 bases. Germline loops: CDR1 MNHEY, CDR2 SMNVEV (reference sequence). Losses at the gene ends were 4 bases for V and 1 base for J; bases not matched to a gene: 12. The CDR3 length is 17 residues. In nucleotides, the CDR3 is TGTGCCAGCAGTTCCTTTTCCGGGACAGTTGGGAACACTGAAGCTTTCTTT. This gives the protein CASSSFSGTVGNTEAFF.

V and J are TRBV2 and TRBJ1-2; 7 nucleotides line up with TRBD1. CDR3 length: 14 residues. The germline CDR1 and CDR2 sequences are SNHLY and FYNNEI. V shed 4 bases, J shed 0 bases, and the junction held 2 bases outside the gene matches. The CDR3, as DNA: TGTGCCAGCAGTGCACAGGGGACTAACTATGGCTACACCTTC. Protein sequence: CASSAQGTNYGYTF.

This clone was seen a handful of times. V and J are TRBV28 and TRBJ2-1; 15 bases fit TRBD2. The germline CDR1 and CDR2 sequences are MDHEN and SYDVKM. This CDR3 is 16 amino acids long. V lost 5 bases and J lost 7; bases outside the gene matches: 6. CDR3 loop: CASSPRTSGRGNEQFF. CDR3 nucleotides: TGTGCCAGCAGTCCCCGGACTAGCGGGAGGGGTAATGAGCAGTTCTTC.

The chain carries TRBV6-5 and TRBJ2-7; 10 nucleotides agree with TRBD1. V shed 2 bases and J 4 bases; nucleotides not matched to a gene: 8. CDR1 is MNHEY and CDR2 is SVGAGI in the germline V gene. This CDR3 comprises 16 residues. The CDR3 bases are TGTGCCAGCAGTTACGGACAGGGGGTTCCGGGGTACGAGCAGTACTTC. Amino acid sequence: CASSYGQGVPGYEQYF.

J is TRBJ2-5 and V is TRBV7-8; D is ambiguous. Germline CDR1 and CDR2: SGHVS and FQNEAQ. Trimming shortened V by 3 bases and J by 4 bases, and 6 bases separated the two germline ends. CDR3 size: 12 residues. Here the CDR3 reads CASSFYSETQYF. As DNA, the CDR3 is TGTGCCAGCAGCTTCTACTCAGAGACCCAGTACTTC.